This T cell receptor (beta chain) was documented in a study of cytomegalovirus exposure and HLA in healthy donors. The PCR was carried out with 60 Vbeta primers and 13 Jbeta primers. The repertoire was sequenced with immunoSEQ multiplex PCR; TCRdb's copy has only in-frame clones and lacks some. The table lists around 64,000 clones, approximately 58% of them singletons. CDR3 length equals 15 residues. CDR1 SGHRS and CDR2 YFSETQ come from the germline V gene. The ends were cut back, 0 bases at V and 2 bases at J, with 6 bases in the middle. The J gene is TRBJ2-6, the V gene TRBV5-1, with a tentative D call TRBD2 (6 bases). This TCR came from a woman aged 50 to 60 in good health and CMV-seronegative. What was sequenced was PBMCs. CDR3 coding DNA: TGCGCCAGCAGCTTGGCGGGGGCTGGGGCCAACGTCCTGACTTTC. It is translated as CASSLAGAGANVLTF.